The rows below give T cell receptor beta chains drawn from one sample of a study of blood T cell repertoires in COVID-19. TCRdb's table, derived via immunoSEQ multiplex PCR, lists solely in-frame clones and lacks some. Of about 270,000 clones in the sample, approximately 87% were seen once. The sample consisted of peripheral blood. Receptors were obtained from a woman in her 30s with COVID-19, enrolled during active disease. The CDR3 runs from the conserved cysteine through the conserved F or W. D genes are given only for firm matches. Clone sizes are given selectively: once, few, many, or a class where the clone is expanded.

j_gene | d_gene | len | abundance | v_gene | CDR3nt | CDR3aa
TRBJ1-1 | . | 14 | . | TRBV5-5 | TGTGCCAGCAGCCTGTGGGAGATCTACACTGAAGCTTTCTTT | CASSLWEIYTEAFF
TRBJ2-7 | TRBD2 | 14 | . | TRBV10-2 | TGCGCCAGCAGTGAGAACGGGGGGGCCATCGAGCAGTACTTC | CASSENGGAIEQYF
TRBJ2-7 | TRBD2 | 14 | . | TRBV11-2 | TGTGCCAGCAACGCAGCGGGGGATGCCTACGAGCAGTACTTC | CASNAAGDAYEQYF
TRBJ2-1 | . | 13 | . | TRBV6-5 | TGTGCCAGCAGTTTGGACAGTTACAATGAGCAGTTCTTC | CASSLDSYNEQFF
TRBJ2-1 | TRBD2 | 19 | . | TRBV5-1 | TGCGCCAGCAGCTACCGACTAGCGGGGGCAGACTACCGGTACAATGAGCAGTTCTTC | CASSYRLAGADYRYNEQFF
TRBJ2-7 | TRBD2 | 15 | . | TRBV5-1 | TGCGCCAGCAGCTTGGCGAGCGGGGGGGCAAAAGAGCAGTACTTC | CASSLASGGAKEQYF
TRBJ1-1 | . | 13 | . | TRBV27 | TGTGCCAGCAGTTTATCGACCGGGACTGAAGCTTTCTTT | CASSLSTGTEAFF
TRBJ2-2 | TRBD2 | 17 | . | TRBV7-8 | TGTGCCAGCAGCTCCGGACTAGCGGGGGGGCTTCCCGGGGAGCTGTTTTTT | CASSSGLAGGLPGELFF
TRBJ2-3 | . | 17 | . | TRBV27 | TGTGCCAGCAGTGTATTCCGGGACAAGCCCAGCACAGATACGCAGTATTTT | CASSVFRDKPSTDTQYF
TRBJ2-7 | TRBD1 | 16 | . | TRBV5-1 | TGCGCCAGCAGCGCAAGCCCGGGACAGGTCTCCTACGAGCAGTACTTC | CASSASPGQVSYEQYF
TRBJ1-1 | . | 18 | . | TRBV5-4 | TGTGCCAGCAGTGCGCGGGGCAAAAGTAGGACGGGGGACACTGAAGCTTTCTTT | CASSARGKSRTGDTEAFF
TRBJ2-2 | . | 16 | . | TRBV7-9 | TGTGCCAGCAGCTTACCCTATGGACAGAACACCGGGGAGCTGTTTTTT | CASSLPYGQNTGELFF
TRBJ2-7 | TRBD2 | 16 | many | TRBV19 | TGTGCCAGTAGCCTCAGATCTAGCGGGGGATTGAACGAGCAGTACTTC | CASSLRSSGGLNEQYF
TRBJ2-7 | . | 18 | . | TRBV7-9 | TGTGCCAGCATCCAAGGGGGTACCGGGACTACCCACTCCTACGAGCAGTACTTC | CASIQGGTGTTHSYEQYF
TRBJ1-4 | . | 19 | . | TRBV4-2 | TGTGCCAGCAGCCAAGCGGTCAATGTAATAGAGGGGGATAATGAAAAACTGTTTTTT | CASSQAVNVIEGDNEKLFF
TRBJ1-1 | . | 14 | . | TRBV28 | TGTGCCAGCAGTTTACCGGGATCGGACACTGAAGCTTTCTTT | CASSLPGSDTEAFF
TRBJ2-4 | TRBD2 | 17 | . | TRBV5-1 | TGCGCCAGCAGCGGGGGGCCGGGACTAGCCACCCCCAACATTCAGTACTTC | CASSGGPGLATPNIQYF
TRBJ2-1 | TRBD2 | 14 | . | TRBV6-1 | TGTGCCAGCAGTGAAGGACTAGCGGGCATAAAGCAGTTCTTC | CASSEGLAGIKQFF
TRBJ2-7 | TRBD1 | 15 | . | TRBV7-2 | TGTGCCAGCAGCTTAGGAGCCGGGACAGGCTACGAGCAGTACTTC | CASSLGAGTGYEQYF
TRBJ1-3 | TRBD1 | 15 | . | TRBV18 | TGTGCCAGCTCAGCCACAGGGGACTCTGGAAACACCATATATTTT | CASSATGDSGNTIYF
TRBJ2-2 | . | 13 | . | TRBV6-5 | TGTGCCACCACTCAGGGATTCACCGGGGAGCTGTTTTTT | CATTQGFTGELFF